Listed here are 32 T cell receptor beta chains from one sample, sequenced in a study of T-cell memory formation after mild COVID-19. TCRdb reprocessed the 5' RACE reads with MiXCR, giving one entry per CDR3 protein. The repertoire holds about 57,000 distinct CDR3 sequences, with 9.5% to 15% as singletons. The source material was PBMCs or a T cell subset sorted from them (not recorded which). These receptors were obtained from a man between 18 and 29 years old who had mild COVID-19 (a few samples of this study predate the infection). Cell type and time point are not known.

The gene calls are TRBV5-1 and TRBJ1-4; TRBD1 might be the D (6 bases). Trimming shortened V by 2 bases and J by 7 bases, and 12 bases separated the two germline ends. The germline V gene has CDR1 SGHRS and CDR2 YFSETQ. The CDR3 runs to 14 residues. In DNA, the CDR3 is TGCGCCAGCAGCTTACAGGGAGGGGGTGAAAAACTGTTTTTT. Translating it yields CASSLQGGGEKLFF. Filled out from reference TRBV5-1 and TRBJ1-4, the complete variable domain reads KAGVTQTPRYLIKTRGQQVTLSCSPISGHRSVSWYQQTPGQGLQFLFEYFSETQRNKGNFPGRFSGRQFSNSRSEMNVSTLELGDSALYLCASSLQGGGEKLFFGSGTQLSVL.

This clonotype showed up many times. The rearrangement links TRBV24-1 to TRBJ2-1, with TRBD1 identical over 12 bases. The CDR3 contains 15 residues. Trimming at V came to 3 bases and at J to 8 bases, leaving 4 bases not matched to a gene. Germline-derived CDR1 and CDR2 are KGHDR and SFDVKD. CDR3 nucleotide sequence: TGTGCCACCAGTGATCCCGGGACAGGGGGCGATGAGCAGTTCTTC. This encodes CATSDPGTGGDEQFF.

This clonotype was found a few times. The chain joins TRBV7-2 to TRBJ2-3; 9 bases agree with TRBD2. This CDR3 is 15 amino acids long. With V trimmed by 4 bases and J by 7 bases, 9 bases remained unmatched. Germline loops: CDR1 SGHTA, CDR2 FQGNSA. The CDR3: CASSSSGGGANTQYF. DNA for the CDR3: TGTGCCAGCAGCTCATCGGGCGGGGGGGCAAATACGCAGTATTTT.

This clonotype was seen more than once but under ten times. J is TRBJ2-7 and V is TRBV6-5, with 7 bases aligning to TRBD1. The germline gives CDR1 MNHEY, CDR2 SVGAGI. With 4 bases clipped from V and 4 bases from J, the junction kept 10 bases outside the gene matches. The CDR3 runs 15 residues. CDR3 loop: CASSFSGAGGYEQYV. DNA for the CDR3: TGTGCCAGCAGTTTTTCCGGGGCAGGGGGTTACGAGCAGTACGTC.

The V and J genes are TRBV24-1 and TRBJ2-4; possibly TRBD2 for D (7 bases). Per the germline V gene, CDR1 is KGHDR and CDR2 is SFDVKD. The CDR3 runs 17 residues. The V and J ends lost 3 bases and 5 bases respectively, with 19 bases between them. The CDR3 protein is CATSDPQTGSGENIQYF. Written as DNA, the CDR3 is TGTGCCACCAGTGATCCACAAACAGGGAGCGGGGAAAACATTCAGTACTTC.

Note on this clonotype: Compared with germline, one end of the junction differs, possibly owing to a read error. The chain couples TRBV6-1 to TRBJ2-3; the D is unclear. In germline, CDR1 is MNHNS, CDR2 SASEGT. The CDR3 has 14 residues. The CDR3 is CASSEVDSTDTQYF. The DNA for the CDR3 is TGTGCCAGCAGCGAAGTGGACAGCACAGATACGCAGTATTTT.

This clonotype was detected only a few times. This chain links TRBV19 with TRBJ1-2; TRBD1 is a possible D gene (5 bases). V lost 6 bases, J lost 4 bases, and 9 bases lay in between. Germline V CDR1 and CDR2: LNHDA, SQIVND (reference sequence). The CDR3 sequence is 12 residues long. CDR3 region: CASSPDIYGYTF. The DNA for the CDR3 is TGTGCCAGTAGCCCGGACATCTATGGCTACACCTTC.

The chain is built from TRBV29-1 and TRBJ1-1, with TRBD1 as a possible D gene (5 bases). CDR1 and CDR2 (germline): SQVTM, ANQGSEA. Trimming pared 8 bases from V and 0 bases from J, leaving 13 bases between. The CDR3 sequence is 13 residues long. The CDR3: CSSGGVVNTEAFF. The DNA of the CDR3 is TGCAGCTCCGGGGGGGTGGTGAACACTGAAGCTTTCTTT.

This clonotype was seen only a few times. This CDR3 reads CASSSGTTSTDTQYF. As DNA, the CDR3 is TGTGCCAGCAGCTCCGGGACCACTAGCACAGATACGCAGTATTTT. The chain is built from TRBV7-9 and TRBJ2-3, with D possibly being TRBD1 or TRBD2 (5 bases each). Germline-derived CDR1 and CDR2 are SEHNR and FQNEAQ (reference sequence). CDR3 size: 15 residues. V lost 4 bases to trimming and J lost 0 bases, with 11 bases between them. Combining the CDR3 with reference TRBV7-9 and TRBJ2-3 gives the whole variable domain DTGVSQNPRHKITKRGQNVTFRCDPISEHNRLYWYRQTLGQGPEFLTYFQNEAQLEKSRLLSDRFSAERPKGSFSTLEIQRTEQGDSAMYLCASSSGTTSTDTQYFGPGTRLTVL.

The CDR3 region has the DNA TGTGCCAGCTCACCACCGCAGGTTAATGGCTACACCTTC. Its translation is CASSPPQVNGYTF. V usage is TRBV18 and J usage is TRBJ1-2; D is uncertain. The CDR3 is 13 residues long. Germline V lookup: CDR1 KGHSH, CDR2 LQKENI. V shed 0 bases and J shed 6 bases, with 8 bases lying between them.

This chain links TRBV4-3 with TRBJ1-2, with 8 bases lining up with TRBD1. The J segment lost 3 bases and the V segment lost 1 base, leaving 1 base of the junction unmatched. This CDR3 has 14 amino acids. From germline, CDR1 is LGHNA and CDR2 YSLEER. CDR3 bases: TGCGCCAGCAGCCAAGTGGACAGGGACTATGGCTACACCTTC. Protein product: CASSQVDRDYGYTF.

This clonotype was counted a few times. The chain combines TRBV7-9 with TRBJ2-5, with TRBD1 matching over 10 bases. Germline V gene data show CDR1 as SEHNR and CDR2 as FQNEAQ (reference sequence). The CDR3 totals 16 residues. V was clipped by 4 bases and J by 5 bases; unmatched bases: 10. Here the CDR3 reads CASSSETGGVLETQYF. The CDR3 DNA reads as TGTGCCAGCAGCTCGGAGACAGGGGGCGTGTTGGAGACCCAGTACTTC.

This clonotype was observed at least ten times. The rearrangement links TRBV7-8 to TRBJ2-2; D unresolved. In germline, CDR1 is SGHVS, CDR2 FQNEAQ. The CDR3 covers 13 residues. Trimming removed 9 bases from V and 0 bases from J, with 8 bases in between. As DNA, the CDR3 is TGTGCCAGTCAGGACGCGAACACCGGGGAGCTGTTTTTT. The encoded protein is CASQDANTGELFF.

This clonotype was recorded at least ten times. This chain connects TRBV29-1 to TRBJ2-7; tentatively, D is TRBD1 (5 bases). Trimming stripped 4 bases from V and 3 bases from J, with 13 bases between. This CDR3 is 13 amino acids long. The V gene's germline CDR1 is SQVTM and CDR2 ANQGSEA. The CDR3 DNA follows: TGCAGCGTTGCGCCAGGGATCAACTACGAGCAGTACTTC. It specifies CSVAPGINYEQYF.

This clonotype was counted many times. This sequence joins TRBV5-1 and TRBJ1-6, with D possibly TRBD1 on 6 matching bases. V was pared by 3 bases and J by 7 bases, with 14 bases between. Germline lookup yields CDR1 SGHRS and CDR2 YFSETQ. This CDR3 has 15 amino acids. CDR3 loop: CASSYSTGGNSPLHF. The CDR3 DNA reads TGCGCCAGCAGCTATTCGACAGGCGGGAATTCACCCCTCCACTTT.

The chain is built from TRBV7-2 and TRBJ1-1; D call uncertain. Germline V gene lookup returns CDR1 SGHTA and CDR2 FQGNSA. CDR3 length equals 10 residues. Trimming cost V 11 bases and J 11 bases, with 15 bases left between them. The DNA of the CDR3 is TGTGCCTTCTGTCTCCTGGGGGCTTTCTTT. Translated, it gives CAFCLLGAFF.

This clonotype was observed a few times. V gene TRBV20-1 combines with J gene TRBJ2-1, with D tentatively TRBD1 or TRBD2 (6 bases each). The V gene lost 7 bases and the J gene lost 7 bases, with 20 bases spanning the gap. In germline, CDR1 is DFQATT, CDR2 SNEGSKA (reference sequence). This CDR3 has 14 residues. CDR3 in amino acids: CSGRQGGPINEQFF. The DNA of the CDR3 is TGCAGTGGGCGCCAAGGGGGGCCAATAAATGAGCAGTTCTTC.

The chain employs TRBV12-3 or TRBV12-4 and TRBJ1-2; D unresolved. Deletions cut 1 base from V and 8 bases from J, with 11 bases between. This CDR3 comprises 13 residues. The CDR3 DNA is TGTGCCAGCAGTTTAGGAGGGAAGAGAGGCTACACCTTC. Its translation: CASSLGGKRGYTF.

V gene TRBV7-9 combines with J gene TRBJ1-1; a possible D gene is TRBD1 (6 bases). Germline V gives CDR1 SEHNR, CDR2 FQNEAQ (reference sequence). This CDR3 is built from 16 residues. Trimming stripped 6 bases from V and 3 bases from J, with 20 bases between. CDR3: CASSSLRAGADTEAFF. The CDR3 DNA sequence: TGTGCCAGCAGTTCCCTCCGGGCAGGGGCGGACACTGAAGCTTTCTTT.

This clonotype was detected a few times. The DNA of the CDR3 is TGTGCCAGCAGCCCGGATGTGGTACGACCGCCCTGGGGCACAGATACGCAGTATTTT. Translating it yields CASSPDVVRPPWGTDTQYF. This chain connects TRBV5-6 to TRBJ2-3; D is unclear. Trimming left V 4 bases short and J 1 base short, with 25 bases between. The V gene's germline CDR1 is SGHDT and CDR2 YYEEEE. The CDR3 totals 19 residues.

This chain uses TRBV10-3 with TRBJ1-2; the match to TRBD1 covers 8 bases. The CDR3 extends over 14 amino acids. V was clipped by 7 bases and J by 3 bases; unmatched bases: 7. Germline assignment: CDR1 ENHRY and CDR2 SYGVKD. The CDR3: CAIMGQAKDYGYTF. In DNA, the CDR3 is TGTGCCATCATGGGACAGGCGAAGGACTATGGCTACACCTTC.

Details on this clonotype: A much larger clone lies one base from this, so it may be a read error. The V and J genes are TRBV7-2 and TRBJ2-1; no firm D call. CDR3 length: 13 residues. The germline gives CDR1 SGHTA, CDR2 FQGNSA. The CDR3 loop reads CASSASRYTEQFF. CDR3 nucleotide sequence: TGTGCCAGCTCCGCCTCTCGATACACTGAGCAGTTCTTC.

The table lists this clonotype with many counts. The V call is TRBV5-1, the J call TRBJ2-3; D is undetermined. V lost 0 bases and J lost 0, with 5 bases in between. This CDR3 region has 14 residues. CDR1 is SGHRS and CDR2 is YFSETQ in the germline V gene. CDR3 region: CASSLDASTDTQYF. The CDR3 bases are TGCGCCAGCAGCTTGGATGCAAGCACAGATACGCAGTATTTT.

This clonotype occurred a few times. This sequence joins TRBV15 and TRBJ2-5, with D tentatively TRBD1 or TRBD2 (5 bases each). Deletions cut 0 bases from V and 5 bases from J, with 13 bases between. Germline loops: CDR1 LNHNV, CDR2 YYDKDF (reference sequence). CDR3 length: 15 amino acids. DNA for the CDR3: TGTGCCACCAGCAGAGATCATGGGTGGGACGAGACCCAGTACTTC. It is translated as CATSRDHGWDETQYF.

The sample holds a few counts of this clonotype. The rearrangement uses TRBV19 and TRBJ2-2; 8 bases line up with TRBD1. This CDR3 contains 15 residues. The V gene end was trimmed by 3 bases and the J gene end by 4 bases; junction bases not matched to a gene: 4. The germline V gene encodes CDR1 LNHDA and CDR2 SQIVND (reference sequence). The CDR3 sequence: CASSITGGRTGELFF. DNA of the CDR3: TGTGCCAGTAGTATTACAGGGGGGCGCACCGGGGAGCTGTTTTTT.

As concerns this clonotype: Its ends do not fully match the called genes, so a read error is possible. V is TRBV7-2 and J is TRBJ1-6, with D unclear. The CDR3 loop spans 13 amino acids. Germline assignment: CDR1 SGHTA and CDR2 FQGNSA. CDR3 in amino acids: CASSLGTHSPLRF. The CDR3 DNA follows: TGTGCCAGCAGCTTAGGTACCCATTCACCCCTCCGCTTT.

J is TRBJ2-3 and V is TRBV10-2; D is possibly TRBD2 (5 bases). The CDR3 is 14 residues long. Looked up from germline, CDR1 is WSHSY and CDR2 is SAAADI. Trimming took 7 bases from V and 2 from J, leaving 13 bases between them. The CDR3 sequence is CASTPARDTDTQYF. In DNA, the CDR3 is TGCGCCAGCACCCCGGCCCGGGACACAGATACGCAGTATTTT.

This clonotype was detected only a few times. V gene TRBV15 combines with J gene TRBJ1-5; D unresolved. In germline, CDR1 is LNHNV, CDR2 YYDKDF (reference sequence). V was trimmed by 3 bases and J by 5 bases, leaving 17 bases between them. The CDR3 is 16 residues long. CDR3 bases: TGTGCCACCAGCAGTGGCCTCTGGCAGATCTATCAGCCCCAGCATTTT. Its translation: CATSSGLWQIYQPQHF.

Ten or more counts support this clonotype. V is TRBV19 and J is TRBJ1-5; maybe TRBD1 (5 bases). Germline V gene sequence: CDR1 LNHDA, CDR2 SQIVND (reference sequence). V lost 10 bases and J lost 4, with 14 bases in between. This CDR3 has 13 residues. CDR3 sequence: CATHPGGNQPQHF. DNA of the CDR3: TGTGCCACCCATCCCGGGGGGAATCAGCCCCAGCATTTT.

A few counts support this clonotype. The genes are TRBV12-3 or TRBV12-4 and TRBJ2-3, with 10 bases that match TRBD2. The CDR3 sequence is 16 residues long. V lost 7 bases, J lost 6 bases, and 13 bases stayed unmatched. The CDR3, as DNA: TGTGCCAGCACCTCGTGGAGCGGGGGGGCCGGGGATACGCAGTATTTT. It encodes CASTSWSGGAGDTQYF.

The genes are TRBV28 and TRBJ1-1, with a weak D call TRBD1 (5 bases). Per the germline V gene, CDR1 is MDHEN and CDR2 is SYDVKM. The ends were cut back, 2 bases at V and 1 base at J, with 11 bases in the middle. The CDR3 covers 15 residues. The chain's CDR3 is CASSLRGGGNTEAFF. CDR3 coding DNA: TGTGCCAGCAGTTTAAGGGGCGGAGGGAACACTGAAGCTTTCTTT.

Many counts were recorded for this clonotype. This chain connects TRBV5-1 to TRBJ2-5, with D maybe TRBD2 (6 bases). The germline gives CDR1 SGHRS, CDR2 YFSETQ. The germline V and J ends were trimmed by 0 bases and 2 bases, with 11 bases remaining between them. The CDR3 spans 15 residues. The chain's CDR3 is CASSLGTTVQETQYF. The CDR3 DNA is TGCGCCAGCAGCTTGGGGACTACGGTGCAAGAGACCCAGTACTTC. The full variable domain, in which reference TRBV5-1 and TRBJ2-5 provide the parts outside the CDR3, is KAGVTQTPRYLIKTRGQQVTLSCSPISGHRSVSWYQQTPGQGLQFLFEYFSETQRNKGNFPGRFSGRQFSNSRSEMNVSTLELGDSALYLCASSLGTTVQETQYFGPGTRLLVL.